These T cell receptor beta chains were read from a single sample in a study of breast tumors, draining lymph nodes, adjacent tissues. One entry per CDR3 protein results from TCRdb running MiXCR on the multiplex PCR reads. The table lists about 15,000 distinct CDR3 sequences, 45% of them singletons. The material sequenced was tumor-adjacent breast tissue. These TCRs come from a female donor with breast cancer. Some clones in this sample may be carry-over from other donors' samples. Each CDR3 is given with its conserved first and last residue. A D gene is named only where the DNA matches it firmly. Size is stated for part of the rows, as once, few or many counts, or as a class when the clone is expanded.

TGTGCCAGCAGTTCCAATATGGGTTGGAACTATGGCTACACCTTC	CASSSNMGWNYGYTF	TRBV27	TRBJ1-2	many	.
TGTGCCAGCAGCTTGGCTCAGGGAAGGGGCTACACCTTC	CASSLAQGRGYTF	TRBV5-6	TRBJ1-2	many	.
TGTGCCAGCAGCCCTACGGAGGATGAGCAGTTCTTC	CASSPTEDEQFF	TRBV7-8	TRBJ2-1	few	.
TGTGCCAGCAGCTTGGAGGGCAGGGCTCTAGCCAAAAACATTCAGTACTTC	CASSLEGRALAKNIQYF	TRBV5-8	TRBJ2-4	many	.
TGTGCCAGCAGTAATTGGGGGACAGGGACTGTAAGGACCGTTCGCACAGATACGCAGTATTTT	CASSNWGTGTVRTVRTDTQYF	TRBV6-5	TRBJ2-3	.	TRBD1
TGTGCCAGCAGTCAAGATTATGCAGGTTCTTATCAGCCCCAGCATTTT	CASSQDYAGSYQPQHF	TRBV6-1	TRBJ1-5	many	.
TGTGCCAGCAGTACCGGGACAGGGGCTTCCCAAATCAATTCACCCCTCCACTTT	CASSTGTGASQINSPLHF	TRBV6-5	TRBJ1-6	medium-sized	TRBD1
TGCGCCAGCAGTGAAAGGGGACAGGCTATAGGGAATCAGCCCCGGCATTTT	CASSERGQAIGNQPRHF	TRBV6-1	TRBJ1-5	once	TRBD1
TGTGCCAGCAGTGAAGAGCTACTACAAGAGACCCAGTACTTC	CASSEELLQETQYF	TRBV2	TRBJ2-5	few	.
TGTGCCAGCAGTTCGCACGGGACATCCTACGAGCAGTACTTC	CASSSHGTSYEQYF	TRBV12-3/TRBV12-4	TRBJ2-7	.	.
TGTGCCACGCAACCAGGACGGACCGACACAGATACGCAGTATTTT	CATQPGRTDTDTQYF	TRBV6-2/TRBV6-3	TRBJ2-3	.	.
TGTGCCAGCAGTGCGACAGGGAAGGAAAAACTGTTTTTT	CASSATGKEKLFF	TRBV2	TRBJ1-4	once	TRBD1
TGTGCCAGCAGACTAGGACTCAACTACGAGCAGTACTTC	CASRLGLNYEQYF	TRBV6-5	TRBJ2-7	medium-sized	.
TGTGCCAGCAGCTCAAGTTACGGGGGAAGCACCGGGGAGCTGTTTTTT	CASSSSYGGSTGELFF	TRBV7-9	TRBJ2-2	few	.
TGCAGTGCTAGGCGGAACAGCTACAATGAGCAGTTCTTC	CSARRNSYNEQFF	TRBV20-1	TRBJ2-1	once	.
TGTGCCAGCAGCGTTGGGACAGGGGGCAACTATGGCTACACCTTC	CASSVGTGGNYGYTF	TRBV9	TRBJ1-2	medium-sized	TRBD1
TGCAGTGCCAGCCCGGCAGGGACATATGGCTACACCTTC	CSASPAGTYGYTF	TRBV20-1	TRBJ1-2	.	.
TGTGCCAGTAAAGCGGGGCTGACGCGAGGCTACACCTTC	CASKAGLTRGYTF	TRBV19	TRBJ1-2	medium-sized	.
TGTGCCAGCAGTTCAGACTGGAGGACAGGGCGCTTTGGGACCCAGTACTTC	CASSSDWRTGRFGTQYF	TRBV6-5	TRBJ2-5	.	TRBD1
TGTGCCACCAGGGAGGGGGTAGTCAGGGCATCCTGCAATGAGCAGTTCTTC	CATREGVVRASCNEQFF	TRBV15	TRBJ2-1	many	.
TGCGCCAAGAGTGGTCTCAATCAGCCCCAGCATTTT	CAKSGLNQPQHF	TRBV10-2	TRBJ1-5	.	.
TGCAGTGCTAGAGATCCCACACAGGGGCGAGGGGGAAACACCATATATTTT	CSARDPTQGRGGNTIYF	TRBV20-1	TRBJ1-3	medium-sized	TRBD1
TGTGCCACCAGCGTCAGACAGGGAGGGACAGATACGCAGTATTTT	CATSVRQGGTDTQYF	TRBV15	TRBJ2-3	many	.
TGTGCCAGCAGAAACCGACAGTCCGACCAAGAGACCCAGTACTTC	CASRNRQSDQETQYF	TRBV27	TRBJ2-5	many	.
TGTGCCAGCAGCTTAGTCATCGGGAACACTGAAGCTTTCTTT	CASSLVIGNTEAFF	TRBV7-9	TRBJ1-1	many	.
TGTGCCAGCAGTTATTGGCAGGCCGGGATTAACACTGAAGCTTTCTTT	CASSYWQAGINTEAFF	TRBV6-2/TRBV6-3	TRBJ1-1	many	.
TGCGCCAGCAGCCCCGGACAGGGCTCCGAGCAGTACTTC	CASSPGQGSEQYF	TRBV11-2	TRBJ2-7	few	TRBD1
TGCAGCGTTCGGACAGCCTACGAGCAGTACTTC	CSVRTAYEQYF	TRBV29-1	TRBJ2-7	.	.
TGTGCCAGCAGCCAAGATTCGGGCAGTTCTTCACCCCTCCACTTT	CASSQDSGSSSPLHF	TRBV4-2	TRBJ1-6	few	.
TGCGCCAGCAGCCTGGGACTAGAGGCCGGGGAGCTGTTTTTT	CASSLGLEAGELFF	TRBV5-1	TRBJ2-2	.	TRBD2
TGTGCCAGCACCACTAGCGGGAGATACAATGAGCAGTTCTTC	CASTTSGRYNEQFF	TRBV5-5	TRBJ2-1	.	TRBD2
TGTGCCAGCAGTTACTCATTGACAGATACGCAGTATTTT	CASSYSLTDTQYF	TRBV6-5	TRBJ2-3	many	.
TGTGCCAGCTCACCACAAAGCGGGTCCTCCTACGAGCAGTACTTC	CASSPQSGSSYEQYF	TRBV18	TRBJ2-7	medium-sized	.
TGTGCCAGCAGTCTCAGGGGACAGCGATCCAACGAGCAGTACTTC	CASSLRGQRSNEQYF	TRBV12-3/TRBV12-4	TRBJ2-7	.	TRBD1
TGTGCCAGCAGTTTGGGGGGGAGACAGGGGAGTTATGGCTACACCTTC	CASSLGGRQGSYGYTF	TRBV7-8	TRBJ1-2	medium-sized	TRBD1
TGCAGTGCTAGAGTACAAGAGACCCAGTACTTC	CSARVQETQYF	TRBV20-1	TRBJ2-5	.	.
TGTGCCACCAGTGATTTGATGGGGGAGCAGTACTTC	CATSDLMGEQYF	TRBV24-1	TRBJ2-7	medium-sized	.
TGTGCCAGCAGTCTTCGCTTCTACAATGAGCGGTTCTTC	CASSLRFYNERFF	TRBV3-1	TRBJ2-1	.	.
TGTGCCTGGAGTGAACAGGGAGGTTCACCCCTCCACTTT	CAWSEQGGSPLHF	TRBV30	TRBJ1-6	medium-sized	.
TGTGCCAGCAGCTTAGGCGGGAGGGATACCGGGGAGCTGTTTTTT	CASSLGGRDTGELFF	TRBV11-3	TRBJ2-2	medium-sized	TRBD2
TGTGCCAGCAGTTTATCGAGGTTCAGGGGCTACGAGCAGTACTTC	CASSLSRFRGYEQYF	TRBV27	TRBJ2-7	many	.
TGTGCCATCAGTGACACAGATACGCAGTATTTT	CAISDTDTQYF	TRBV10-3	TRBJ2-3	many	.
TGTGCCATCGGGGGCAGGAGCACAGATACGCAGTATTTT	CAIGGRSTDTQYF	TRBV24-1	TRBJ2-3	.	.
.	CISVPAPQVPQGTSYEQYF	TRBV7-5	TRBJ2-7	few	.
TGCAGTGCTCACAGTTGGGACGGCAGCTCTGGAAACACCATATATTTT	CSAHSWDGSSGNTIYF	TRBV20-1	TRBJ1-3	.	.
TGTGCCAGCAGCCCGGGACAGGGGTTTAGTGAGCAGTTCTTC	CASSPGQGFSEQFF	TRBV7-9	TRBJ2-1	many	TRBD1
TGCAGTGCTAGAGAGGCGCGGGGGGGTGCCCGGGAGACCCAGTACTTC	CSAREARGGARETQYF	TRBV20-1	TRBJ2-5	many	TRBD2
TGTGCCACCAGTGATTCGACCCAGGGTACGCAGTATTTT	CATSDSTQGTQYF	TRBV24-1	TRBJ2-3	many	.
TGCGTCAGCAGCGTGGACAATAATGGCAATCAGCCCCAGCATTTT	CVSSVDNNGNQPQHF	TRBV5-1	TRBJ1-5	.	.
TGCGCCAGCAAACAGGGGGCAGGGGGGAATCAGCCCCAGCATTTT	CASKQGAGGNQPQHF	TRBV10-2	TRBJ1-5	many	TRBD1
TGCGCCAGCAGCTTAGGTGGGGACTCCTACAATGAGCAGTTCTTC	CASSLGGDSYNEQFF	TRBV5-1	TRBJ2-1	.	.
TGTGCCAGCACTATGGGAGGGGACGAGCAGTACTTC	CASTMGGDEQYF	TRBV7-8	TRBJ2-7	large	TRBD2
TGCAGTGCTAGAGATATAACATCGCTCCACTTT	CSARDITSLHF	TRBV20-1	TRBJ1-6	.	.
TGTGCCAGCAGCCAAGAGTATACACTGAGAGATACGCAGTATTTT	CASSQEYTLRDTQYF	TRBV3-1	TRBJ2-3	many	.